The 30 T cell receptor beta chains below come from one sample, sequenced in a study of blood T cells in healthy people across ages. Primers used in a second PCR of roughly 7 to 12 cycles were a sample-barcoded 5' primer and a J-beta primer mix. From the 5' RACE reads, TCRdb called clonotypes with MiXCR, one entry per CDR3 protein. The data contain 920,000 or so distinct CDR3 sequences, 35% to 50% of them singletons. The sample consisted of blood. The receptors stem from a woman aged 55-75 years in good health.

The J gene is TRBJ2-3, the V gene TRBV20-1; tentatively, D is TRBD1 or TRBD2 (5 bases each). The CDR3 sequence is 15 residues long. In germline, CDR1 is DFQATT, CDR2 SNEGSKA (reference sequence). Trimming removed 3 bases at V and 0 bases at J, with 13 bases between. The DNA of the CDR3 is TGCAGTGCTAGTCGGGGCGGGCTTAGCACAGATACGCAGTATTTT. This translates into CSASRGGLSTDTQYF.

This chain connects TRBV7-6 to TRBJ2-7; TRBD1 might be the D (6 bases). Trimming shortened V by 8 bases and J by 2 bases, and 13 bases separated the two germline ends. Per the germline V gene, CDR1 is SGHVS and CDR2 is FNYEAQ. The CDR3 consists of 13 residues. The CDR3 nucleotides are TGTGCCAGCTCCAAGGGGGAACCCTACGAGCAGTACTTC. Encoded protein: CASSKGEPYEQYF.

The chain couples TRBV5-1 to TRBJ1-1; D call uncertain. V was pared by 0 bases and J by 1 base, with 10 bases between. Germline V gene data show CDR1 as SGHRS and CDR2 as YFSETQ. The CDR3 consists of 15 residues. The CDR3 sequence is CASSLAGRQNTEAFF. CDR3 DNA sequence: TGCGCCAGCAGCTTGGCGGGCAGACAGAACACTGAAGCTTTCTTT.

Note on this clonotype: The junction departs from germline at one end; a sequencing error may be responsible. The rearrangement links TRBV6-1 to TRBJ2-7; 7 nucleotides line up with TRBD1. The CDR3 runs 14 residues. In germline, CDR1 is MNHNS, CDR2 SASEGT. CDR3 sequence (DNA): TGTGCCAGCAGTGAAGGGACAGGCTCCCACGAGCAGTACTTC. Protein: CASSEGTGSHEQYF.

Ten or more counts support this clonotype. This chain joins TRBV10-3 and TRBJ1-6, with no clear D. Germline V gene data show CDR1 as ENHRY and CDR2 as SYGVKD. CDR3 length: 14 amino acids. The V and J ends lost 0 bases and 7 bases respectively, with 7 bases between them. CDR3 sequence reads: CAISESEGNSPLHF. The CDR3 nucleotides read TGTGCCATCAGTGAGTCAGAAGGGAATTCACCCCTCCACTTT.

This chain joins TRBV7-3 and TRBJ2-3, with TRBD2 identical over 11 bases. Losses at the gene ends were 1 base for V and 4 bases for J; bases not matched to a gene: 4. Germline CDR1 SGHTA, CDR2 FQGTGA. This CDR3 comprises 16 residues. CDR3 sequence: CASSLSTSGSPDTQYF. CDR3 nucleotides: TGTGCCAGCAGCTTAAGTACTAGCGGGAGCCCAGATACGCAGTATTTT.

The chain recombines TRBV29-1 with TRBJ1-2; D gene unclear. The CDR3 is made up of 13 amino acids. V was shortened by 1 base and J by 5 bases, with 11 bases between the two germline ends. Germline-derived CDR1 and CDR2 are SQVTM and ANQGSEA. Here the CDR3 reads CSVEVYAAYGYTF. In nucleotides, the CDR3 is TGCAGCGTTGAAGTATATGCGGCGTATGGCTACACCTTC.

The chain links TRBV7-9 to TRBJ2-1, with D maybe TRBD2 (5 bases). The tail of the sequence fits TRBJ2-7 better, so the J call may be wrong. CDR3 length: 16 residues. Germline V gene data show CDR1 as SEHNR and CDR2 as FQNEAQ (reference sequence). CDR3 sequence reads: CASSLAPAEVYNEQYF. The CDR3 DNA reads TGTGCCAGCAGCTTAGCACCAGCGGAGGTTTACAATGAGCAGTACTTC.

CDR3 coding DNA: TGTGCCAGCAGTTCCGATAGGTCTAGTCCCGTAGGGTACTTC. This sequence encodes CASSSDRSSPVGYF. The chain couples TRBV6-5 to TRBJ2-5; D remains unclear. Germline loops: CDR1 MNHEY, CDR2 SVGAGI. V was cut by 4 bases and J by 13 bases, with 22 bases left in between. The CDR3 is 14 residues long.

The table lists this clonotype with a count of one. J is TRBJ1-6 and V is TRBV2; the match to TRBD1 covers 7 bases. The germline V gene encodes CDR1 SNHLY and CDR2 FYNNEI. The CDR3 sequence is 14 residues long. V lost 6 bases and J lost 6; bases outside the gene matches: 5. This CDR3 reads CASRHRGVNSPLHF. The CDR3 DNA sequence: TGTGCCAGCAGGCACAGGGGAGTTAATTCACCCCTCCACTTT.

The rearrangement joins TRBV4-2 to TRBJ2-5; D unresolved. V was shortened by 1 base and J by 11 bases, with 17 bases between the two germline ends. Germline CDR1 LGHNA, CDR2 YNFKEQ. This CDR3 spans 14 amino acids. The chain's CDR3 is CASSQADQSNEQYF. The CDR3 bases are TGTGCCAGCAGCCAAGCCGACCAGAGCAATGAGCAGTACTTC.

This chain's CDR3 is CASSWEAGAAQETQYF. CDR3 in DNA: TGTGCCAGCAGTTGGGAGGCGGGAGCGGCTCAAGAGACCCAGTACTTC. V is TRBV28 and J is TRBJ2-5, with 7 bases matching TRBD2. The V segment lost 4 bases and the J segment 2 bases; nucleotides outside the gene matches: 10. The germline gives CDR1 MDHEN, CDR2 SYDVKM. This CDR3 is built from 16 residues. Complete variable domain (other parts from reference TRBV28 and TRBJ2-5): DVKVTQSSRYLVKRTGEKVFLECVQDMDHENMFWYRQDPGLGLRLIYFSYDVKMKEKGDIPEGYSVSREKKERFSLILESASTNQTSMYLCASSWEAGAAQETQYFGPGTRLLVL.

In this sample, this clonotype turned up a few times. J is TRBJ2-1 and V is TRBV27; D ambiguous. V lost 5 bases and J 4 bases, leaving 12 bases between the germline ends. CDR1 and CDR2 from the germline V gene are MNHEY and SMNVEV (reference sequence). CDR3 length: 14 residues. Written as DNA, the CDR3 is TGTGCCAGCAGTCTCCAGAGGATATACAATGAGCAGTTCTTC. The encoded protein is CASSLQRIYNEQFF.

This clonotype was observed a few times. This CDR3 reads CASSLMGQPQHF. DNA of the CDR3: TGTGCCAGCAGTTTGATGGGGCAGCCCCAGCATTTT. The genes are TRBV28 and TRBJ1-5; D not certain. CDR3 length equals 12 residues. Germline CDR1 reads MDHEN; CDR2 reads SYDVKM. The V end lost 3 bases, the J end lost 7 bases, and 7 bases lay between the germline ends.

V is TRBV12-3 or TRBV12-4 and J is TRBJ2-7, with D perhaps TRBD2 (6 bases). V lost 4 bases, J lost 3 bases, and 10 bases lay in between. The CDR3 covers 13 residues. The CDR3: CASSYGTFYEQYF. The CDR3 nucleotides are TGTGCCAGCAGTTATGGGACTTTCTACGAGCAGTACTTC.

The V and J genes are TRBV15 and TRBJ2-1; possibly TRBD2 for D (6 bases). Germline CDR1 reads LNHNV; CDR2 reads YYDKDF (reference sequence). The CDR3 is made up of 16 amino acids. Deletions cut 3 bases from V and 0 bases from J, with 12 bases between. The CDR3 nucleotides read TGTGCCACCAGCAGTGAGCTTAGCGGCTCCTACAATGAGCAGTTCTTC. It encodes CATSSELSGSYNEQFF.

V usage is TRBV19 and J usage is TRBJ2-7, with TRBD1 matching 9 bases. The CDR3 is made up of 14 amino acids. Germline trimming cut 3 bases from V and 2 bases from J; bases unmatched to any gene: 2. Germline assignment: CDR1 LNHDA and CDR2 SQIVND (reference sequence). CDR3 coding DNA: TGTGCCAGTAGTATCCGGGACAGGGCCTACGAGCAGTACTTC. Translated: CASSIRDRAYEQYF.

This clonotype was observed at least ten times. J is TRBJ2-7 and V is TRBV7-9, with D tentatively TRBD1 (5 bases). Trimming took 9 bases from V and 2 from J, leaving 8 bases between them. Germline assignment: CDR1 SEHNR and CDR2 FQNEAQ (reference sequence). This CDR3 region has 11 residues. Here the CDR3 DNA reads TGTGCCAGTCAGGACACCTACGAGCAGTACTTC. Its protein product is CASQDTYEQYF.

This clonotype was counted a few times. The chain has TRBV11-2 and TRBJ2-7; D call uncertain. V was clipped by 1 base and J by 7 bases, with 14 bases between them. The V gene's germline CDR1 is SGHAT and CDR2 FQNNGV. CDR3 size: 14 residues. CDR3 in amino acids: CASSLAQDPQEQYF. For the CDR3, the DNA is TGTGCCAGCAGCTTAGCTCAGGACCCCCAGGAGCAGTACTTC.

V is TRBV7-8 and J is TRBJ1-5; 8 bases map to TRBD1. With V trimmed by 5 bases and J by 11 bases, 14 bases remained unmatched. CDR1 is SGHVS and CDR2 is FQNEAQ in the germline V gene. This CDR3 has 15 residues. In DNA, the CDR3 is TGTGCCAGCAGCCTGGCAGGGGGCCTCTCTTCGGCCCAGCATTTT. It yields the protein CASSLAGGLSSAQHF.

The V and J genes are TRBV30 and TRBJ2-5, with 14 bases matching TRBD2. V gave up 5 bases and J gave up 11 bases; unmatched junction bases: 10. The CDR3 is 14 residues long. Per the germline V gene, CDR1 is GTSNPN and CDR2 is SVGIG (reference sequence). The CDR3 DNA sequence: TGTGCCTGGGCCCAGGGACTAGCGGGAGCTGAGCAGTACTTC. Translating gives CAWAQGLAGAEQYF.

The V and J genes are TRBV7-8 and TRBJ2-1; the match to TRBD2 covers 8 bases. Unmatched junction bases numbered 3, after V lost 2 bases and J lost 0 bases. The CDR3 has 16 residues. From germline, CDR1 is SGHVS and CDR2 FQNEAQ. The CDR3: CASSLPTSDSYNEQFF. For the CDR3, the DNA is TGTGCCAGCAGCTTACCGACTAGCGACTCCTACAATGAGCAGTTCTTC.

Only a few counts were recorded for this clonotype. The V gene is TRBV20-1, the J gene TRBJ2-6; possible D gene TRBD2, 5 bases. CDR1 is DFQATT, CDR2 SNEGSKA, per germline (reference sequence). Deletions cut 0 bases from V and 1 base from J, with 7 bases between. CDR3 length: 15 residues. CDR3 DNA: TGCAGTGCTAGAGATCGGGGTTCTGGGGCCAACGTCCTGACTTTC. It is translated as CSARDRGSGANVLTF.

This clonotype has a handful of counts. The rearrangement joins TRBV28 to TRBJ2-7, with D perhaps TRBD2 (6 bases). Between the trimmed V and J ends, which lost 7 bases and 9 bases, there was a span of 16 bases. This CDR3 comprises 12 residues. CDR1 and CDR2 (germline): MDHEN, SYDVKM. The CDR3, as DNA: TGTGCCAGCATCGAGGAGGGGATAGGGCAGTACTTC. Its translation is CASIEEGIGQYF.

V and J are TRBV29-1 and TRBJ2-5; 10 bases fit TRBD1. Trimming at V came to 4 bases and at J to 11 bases, leaving 7 bases not matched to a gene. CDR3 length: 12 amino acids. Per the germline V gene, CDR1 is SQVTM and CDR2 is ANQGSEA. The CDR3 here is CSVGQGAGEQYF. DNA of the CDR3: TGCAGCGTTGGACAGGGGGCGGGTGAGCAGTACTTC.

This clonotype has only a few counts. The chain is built from TRBV7-7 and TRBJ2-4; either TRBD1 or TRBD2 may supply D (5 bases each). The tail of the sequence fits TRBJ2-5 better, so the J call may be wrong. The CDR3 totals 15 residues. CDR1 is SSHAT and CDR2 is FNYEAQ in the germline V gene (reference sequence). CDR3 residues: CASSLGDRREETQYF. The CDR3 DNA is TGTGCCAGCAGCTTAGGGGACCGCCGAGAGGAGACCCAGTACTTC.

The chain uses TRBV10-3 and TRBJ2-6, with 7 bases fitting TRBD2. CDR1 ENHRY and CDR2 SYGVKD come from the germline V gene. Unmatched junction bases numbered 17, after V lost 6 bases and J lost 0 bases. This CDR3 region has 20 residues. CDR3 protein: CAISERVPLAESSGANVLTF. In DNA form, the CDR3 reads TGTGCCATCAGCGAACGTGTCCCTCTAGCGGAGAGCTCTGGGGCCAACGTCCTGACTTTC.

This clonotype showed up just a few times. The chain combines TRBV13 with TRBJ2-5; a weak D match, TRBD2 (6 bases). The germline gives CDR1 PRHDT, CDR2 FYEKMQ (reference sequence). Deletions cut 3 bases from V and 2 bases from J, with 13 bases between. The CDR3 length is 15 residues. CDR3 sequence reads: CASSFWRESQETQYF. Here the CDR3 DNA reads TGTGCCAGCAGCTTCTGGCGGGAAAGTCAAGAGACCCAGTACTTC.

V and J are TRBV27 and TRBJ1-2; weak D call: TRBD1 (6 bases). With 0 bases removed from V and 5 bases from J, the gap between germline ends came to 13 bases. The CDR3 totals 15 residues. Germline loops: CDR1 MNHEY, CDR2 SMNVEV (reference sequence). In nucleotides, the CDR3 is TGTGCCAGCAGTTTATCGATACGGGGGCGATATGGCTACACCTTC. It yields the protein CASSLSIRGRYGYTF.

The V and J genes are TRBV12-3 or TRBV12-4 and TRBJ2-1; perhaps TRBD1 as D (5 bases). CDR3 length: 15 residues. V lost 8 bases, J lost 7 bases, and 21 bases lay in between. The CDR3: CASRSIQGKLNEQFF. The CDR3 nucleotides read TGTGCCAGCCGATCAATCCAGGGAAAATTGAATGAGCAGTTCTTC.